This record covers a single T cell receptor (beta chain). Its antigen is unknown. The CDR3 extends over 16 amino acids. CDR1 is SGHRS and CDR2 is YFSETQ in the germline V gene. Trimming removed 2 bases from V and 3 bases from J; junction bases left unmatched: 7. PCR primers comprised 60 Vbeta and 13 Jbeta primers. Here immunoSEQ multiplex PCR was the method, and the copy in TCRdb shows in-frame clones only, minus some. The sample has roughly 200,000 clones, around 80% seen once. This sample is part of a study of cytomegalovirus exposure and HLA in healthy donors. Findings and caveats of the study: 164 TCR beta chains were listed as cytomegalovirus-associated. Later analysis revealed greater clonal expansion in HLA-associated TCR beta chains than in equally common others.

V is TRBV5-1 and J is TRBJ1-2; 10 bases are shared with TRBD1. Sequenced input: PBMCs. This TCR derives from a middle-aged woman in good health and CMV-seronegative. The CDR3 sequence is CASSLDTGQGDYGYTF. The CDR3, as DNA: TGCGCCAGCAGCTTAGATACTGGACAGGGGGACTATGGCTACACCTTC. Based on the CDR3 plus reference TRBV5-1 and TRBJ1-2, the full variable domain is KAGVTQTPRYLIKTRGQQVTLSCSPISGHRSVSWYQQTPGQGLQFLFEYFSETQRNKGNFPGRFSGRQFSNSRSEMNVSTLELGDSALYLCASSLDTGQGDYGYTFGSGTRLTVV.